This T cell receptor beta chain was identified during a study of T cell changes during pregnancy in multiple sclerosis. After removal of 3 bases from V and 5 bases from J, the junction contained 3 bases not matched to a gene. The germline gives CDR1 MGHRA, CDR2 YSYEKL. This CDR3 contains 14 residues. Only in-frame clones appear in the TCRdb table, and some are missing; sequencing was by immunoSEQ multiplex PCR. Counted here are tens of thousands of clones, about 92% occurring once; the ten biggest clones make up less than 3.5%. The sequence was collected from a female donor in good health, enrolled as a control in a pregnancy study. Source: peripheral blood, taken in the third trimester of pregnancy. This chain joins TRBV4-1 and TRBJ1-5; 8 bases line up with TRBD1. The CDR3 DNA sequence: TGCGCCAGCAGCCATGCACAGGGGGATCAGCCCCAGCATTTT. This gives the protein CASSHAQGDQPQHF.